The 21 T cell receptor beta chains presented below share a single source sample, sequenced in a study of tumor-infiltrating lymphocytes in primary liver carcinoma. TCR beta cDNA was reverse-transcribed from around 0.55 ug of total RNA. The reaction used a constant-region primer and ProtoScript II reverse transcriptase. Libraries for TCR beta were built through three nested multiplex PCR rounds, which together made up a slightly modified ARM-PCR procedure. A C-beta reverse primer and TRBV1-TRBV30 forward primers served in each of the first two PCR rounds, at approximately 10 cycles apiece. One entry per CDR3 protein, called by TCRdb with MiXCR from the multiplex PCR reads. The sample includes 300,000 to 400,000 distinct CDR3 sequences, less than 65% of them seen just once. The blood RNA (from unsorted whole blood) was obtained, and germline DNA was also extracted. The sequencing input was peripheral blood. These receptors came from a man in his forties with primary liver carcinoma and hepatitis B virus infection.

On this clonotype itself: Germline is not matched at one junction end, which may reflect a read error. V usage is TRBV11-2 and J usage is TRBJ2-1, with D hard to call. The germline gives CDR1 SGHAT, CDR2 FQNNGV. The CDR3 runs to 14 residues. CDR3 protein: CASSLRGDSYEQLF. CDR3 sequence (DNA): TGTGCCAGCAGCTTACGCGGAGACTCCTACGAGCAGCTCTTC.

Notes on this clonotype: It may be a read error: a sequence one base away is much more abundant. The CDR3 loop reads CSVAGTSGTYGQYF. CDR3 coding DNA: TGCAGCGTTGCCGGGACTAGCGGGACGTACGGGCAGTACTTC. The chain uses TRBV29-1 and TRBJ2-7; 13 nucleotides match TRBD2. The CDR3 sequence is 14 residues long. From germline, CDR1 is SQVTM and CDR2 ANQGSEA.

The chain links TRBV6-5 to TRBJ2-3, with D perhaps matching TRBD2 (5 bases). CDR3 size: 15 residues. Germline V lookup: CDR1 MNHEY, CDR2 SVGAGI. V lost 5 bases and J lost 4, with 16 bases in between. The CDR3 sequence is CASSDGNLPSDTQYF. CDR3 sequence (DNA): TGTGCCAGCAGTGACGGGAACCTGCCATCAGATACGCAGTATTTT.

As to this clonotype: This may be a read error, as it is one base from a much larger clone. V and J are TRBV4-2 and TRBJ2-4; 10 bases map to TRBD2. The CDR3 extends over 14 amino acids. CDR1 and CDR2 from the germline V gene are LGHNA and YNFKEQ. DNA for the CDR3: TGTGTCAGCAGCCAGGGGACTAGCGCCAATATTCAGTACTTC. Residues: CVSSQGTSANIQYF.

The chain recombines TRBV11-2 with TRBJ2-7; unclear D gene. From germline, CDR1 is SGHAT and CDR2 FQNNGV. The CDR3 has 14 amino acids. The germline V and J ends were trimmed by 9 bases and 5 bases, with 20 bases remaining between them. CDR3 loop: CASSPTGGFNEQYF. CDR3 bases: TGTGCCAGTAGCCCCACCGGCGGTTTTAACGAGCAGTACTTC.

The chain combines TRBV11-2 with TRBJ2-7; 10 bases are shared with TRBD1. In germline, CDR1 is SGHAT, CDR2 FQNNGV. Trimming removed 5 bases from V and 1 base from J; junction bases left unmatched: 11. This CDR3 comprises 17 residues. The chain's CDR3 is CASSLDSGQGLSYEQYF. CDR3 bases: TGTGCCAGCAGCCTCGACTCGGGACAGGGGTTATCCTACGAGCAGTACTTC.

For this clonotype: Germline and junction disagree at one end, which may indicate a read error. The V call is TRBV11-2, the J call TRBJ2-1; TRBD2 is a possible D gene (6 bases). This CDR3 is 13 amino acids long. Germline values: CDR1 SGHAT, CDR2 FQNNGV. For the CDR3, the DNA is TGTACCAGCAGCTCCCAGGAGGGGACCCAGTCGCTCTTC. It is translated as CTSSSQEGTQSLF.

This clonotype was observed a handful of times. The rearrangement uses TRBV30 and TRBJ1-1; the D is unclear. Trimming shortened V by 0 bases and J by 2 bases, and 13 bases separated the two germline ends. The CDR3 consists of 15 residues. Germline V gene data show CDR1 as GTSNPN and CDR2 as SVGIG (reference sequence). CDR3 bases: TGTGCCTGGAGTGTAGGAGGGATCGGCAACACTGAAGCTTTCTTT. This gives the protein CAWSVGGIGNTEAFF.

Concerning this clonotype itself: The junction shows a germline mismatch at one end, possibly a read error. CDR3 nucleotides: TGTGCCAGCAGCTCTGTTGGAGTGTGGAGCAAAGATACGCAGTATTTT. Its protein product is CASSSVGVWSKDTQYF. The genes are TRBV11-2 and TRBJ2-3; unclear D gene. Germline V gene lookup returns CDR1 SGHAT and CDR2 FQNNGV. CDR3 size: 16 residues. Looking up the rest from reference TRBV11-2 and TRBJ2-3 gives the full variable domain: EAGVAQSPRYKIIEKRQSVAFWCNPISGHATLYWYQQILGQGPKLLIQFQNNGVVDDSQLPKDRFSAERLKGVDSTLKIQPAKLEDSAVYLCASSSVGVWSKDTQYFGPGTRLTVL.

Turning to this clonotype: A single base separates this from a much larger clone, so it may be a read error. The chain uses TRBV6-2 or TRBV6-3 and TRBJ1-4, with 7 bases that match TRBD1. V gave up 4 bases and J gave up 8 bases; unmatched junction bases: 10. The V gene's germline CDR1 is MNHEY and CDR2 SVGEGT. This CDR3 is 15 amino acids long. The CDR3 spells CASSFSGGSTEKLFF. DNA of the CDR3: TGTGCCAGCAGTTTCTCAGGGGGATCAACGGAAAAACTGTTTTTT.

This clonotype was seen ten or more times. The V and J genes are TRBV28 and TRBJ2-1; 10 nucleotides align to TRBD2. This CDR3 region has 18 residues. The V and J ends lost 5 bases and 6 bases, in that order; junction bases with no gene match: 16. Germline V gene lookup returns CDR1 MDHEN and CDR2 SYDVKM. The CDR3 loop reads CASSPIYGTSAFLNEQFF. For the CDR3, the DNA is TGTGCCAGCAGTCCAATATATGGGACTAGCGCCTTCCTCAATGAGCAGTTCTTC. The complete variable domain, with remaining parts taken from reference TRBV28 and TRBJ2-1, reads DVKVTQSSRYLVKRTGEKVFLECVQDMDHENMFWYRQDPGLGLRLIYFSYDVKMKEKGDIPEGYSVSREKKERFSLILESASTNQTSMYLCASSPIYGTSAFLNEQFFGPGTRLTVL.

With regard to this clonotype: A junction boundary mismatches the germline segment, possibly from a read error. The CDR3 DNA is TGTGCCAGCGGCTTGGGGGGGGGGACAGGGAGCAATCAGCCCCAGCGTTTT. Translation gives CASGLGGGTGSNQPQRF. The rearrangement joins TRBV5-6 to TRBJ1-5; 9 bases align to TRBD1. The CDR3 sequence is 17 residues long. CDR1 is SGHDT, CDR2 YYEEEE, per germline.

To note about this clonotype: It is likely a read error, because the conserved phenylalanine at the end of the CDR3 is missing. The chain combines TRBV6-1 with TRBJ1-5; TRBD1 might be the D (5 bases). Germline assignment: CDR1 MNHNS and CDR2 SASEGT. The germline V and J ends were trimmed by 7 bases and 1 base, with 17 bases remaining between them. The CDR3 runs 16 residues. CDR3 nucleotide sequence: TGTGCCAGCAACTTCCTGGGGGGGGACAGCAATCAGCCCCAGCATATT. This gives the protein CASNFLGGDSNQPQHI.

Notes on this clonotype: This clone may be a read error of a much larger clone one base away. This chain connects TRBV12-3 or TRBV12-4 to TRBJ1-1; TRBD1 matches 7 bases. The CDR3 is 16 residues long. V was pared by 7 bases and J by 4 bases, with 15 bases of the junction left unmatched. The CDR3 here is CASTSYQGQPRTEAFF. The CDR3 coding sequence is TGTGCCAGCACTTCCTATCAGGGACAGCCGCGCACTGAAGCTTTCTTT.

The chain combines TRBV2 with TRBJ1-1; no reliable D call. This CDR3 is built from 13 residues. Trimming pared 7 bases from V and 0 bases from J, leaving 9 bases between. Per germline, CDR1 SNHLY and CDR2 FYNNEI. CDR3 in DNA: TGTGCCAGCACTGCCAGTCTGAACACTGAAGCTTTCTTT. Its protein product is CASTASLNTEAFF.

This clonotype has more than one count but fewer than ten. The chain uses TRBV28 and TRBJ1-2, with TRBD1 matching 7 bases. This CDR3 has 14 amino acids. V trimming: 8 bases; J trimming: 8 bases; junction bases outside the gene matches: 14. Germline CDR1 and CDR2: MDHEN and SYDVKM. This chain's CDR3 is CASRPTRGAEGYTF. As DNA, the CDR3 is TGTGCCAGCCGACCCACCAGGGGGGCGGAAGGCTACACCTTC.

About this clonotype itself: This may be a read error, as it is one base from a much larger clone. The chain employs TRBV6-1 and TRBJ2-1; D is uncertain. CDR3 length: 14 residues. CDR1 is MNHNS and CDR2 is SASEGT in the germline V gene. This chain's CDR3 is CVSSEGGYNNEQFF. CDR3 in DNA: TGTGTCAGCAGTGAAGGTGGCTACAACAATGAGCAGTTCTTC.

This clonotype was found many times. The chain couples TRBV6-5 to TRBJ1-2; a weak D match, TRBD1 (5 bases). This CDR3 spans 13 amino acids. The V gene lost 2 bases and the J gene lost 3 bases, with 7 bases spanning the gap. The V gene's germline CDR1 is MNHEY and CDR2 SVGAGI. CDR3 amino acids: CASSYDSHYGYTF. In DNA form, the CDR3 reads TGTGCCAGCAGTTACGACAGTCACTATGGCTACACCTTC.

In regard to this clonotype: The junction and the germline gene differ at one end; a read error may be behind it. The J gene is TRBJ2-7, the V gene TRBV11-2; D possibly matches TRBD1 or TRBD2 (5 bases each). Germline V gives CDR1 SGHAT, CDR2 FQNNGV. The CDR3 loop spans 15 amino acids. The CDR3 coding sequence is TGTGCCAGCATCAAGAGGGCACTACTCGGGGACGAGCAGTACTTT. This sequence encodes CASIKRALLGDEQYF.

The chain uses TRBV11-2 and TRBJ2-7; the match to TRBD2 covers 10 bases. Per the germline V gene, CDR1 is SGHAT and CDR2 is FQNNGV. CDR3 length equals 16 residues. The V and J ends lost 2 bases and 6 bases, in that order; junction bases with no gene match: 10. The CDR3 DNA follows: TGTGCCAGCAGCTTACTGGCTAGCGGGAGTAACGGCGAGCAGTACTTC. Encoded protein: CASSLLASGSNGEQYF.

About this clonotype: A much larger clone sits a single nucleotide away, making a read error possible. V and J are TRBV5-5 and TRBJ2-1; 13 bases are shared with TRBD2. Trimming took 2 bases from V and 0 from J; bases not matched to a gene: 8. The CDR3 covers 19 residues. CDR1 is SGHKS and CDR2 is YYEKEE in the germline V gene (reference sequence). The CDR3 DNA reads TGTGCCAGCAGCTTTGAGGGACTAGCGGGGAAAAGCTCCTACAATGAGCAGTTCTTC. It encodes CASSFEGLAGKSSYNEQFF.